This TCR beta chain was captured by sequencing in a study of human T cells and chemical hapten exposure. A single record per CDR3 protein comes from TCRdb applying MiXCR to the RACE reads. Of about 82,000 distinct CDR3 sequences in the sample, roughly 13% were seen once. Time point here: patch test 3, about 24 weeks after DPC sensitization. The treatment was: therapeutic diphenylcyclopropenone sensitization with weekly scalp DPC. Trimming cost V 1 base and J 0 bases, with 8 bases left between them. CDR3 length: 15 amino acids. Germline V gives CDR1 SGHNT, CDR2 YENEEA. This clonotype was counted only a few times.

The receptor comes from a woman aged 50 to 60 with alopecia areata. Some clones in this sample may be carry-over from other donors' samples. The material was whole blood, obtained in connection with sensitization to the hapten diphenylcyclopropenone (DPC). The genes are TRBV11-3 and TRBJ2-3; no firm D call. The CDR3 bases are TGTGCCAGCAGCTTAGGTCCGGGTAGCACAGATACGCAGTATTTT. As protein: CASSLGPGSTDTQYF.